A single sample is the source of the 26 T cell receptor beta chains below, sequenced in a study of glioma-infiltrating T cells after dendritic cell vaccination. Sequencing used immunoSEQ multiplex PCR; TCRdb keeps in-frame clones, though not all of them. The sample contains 60,000 or so clones, around nine tenths of which appear only once. Described time point: after dendritic cell vaccination, including at tumor progression/relapse. This specimen was blood, taken after dendritic cell vaccination. The origin of the receptors is a human donor with glioblastoma.

The chain uses TRBV28 and TRBJ2-2; unclear D gene. This CDR3 spans 12 amino acids. Trimming shortened V by 7 bases and J by 5 bases, and 8 bases separated the two germline ends. Germline V CDR1 and CDR2: MDHEN, SYDVKM. CDR3: CASKPGTGELFF. CDR3 nucleotide sequence: TGTGCCAGCAAACCCGGGACCGGGGAGCTGTTTTTT.

Written as DNA, the CDR3 is TGTGCCAGCAGACCGCAGGGTGGCCCTGAAGCTTTCTTT. This sequence encodes CASRPQGGPEAFF. The chain combines TRBV14 with TRBJ1-1, with D tentatively TRBD1 (5 bases). In germline, CDR1 is SGHDN, CDR2 FVKESK. This CDR3 has 13 amino acids. V gave up 6 bases and J gave up 6 bases, with 14 bases separating them.

A remark on this clone: One end of the junction is discordant with germline, which a read error may explain. The chain combines TRBV7-2 with TRBJ2-6, with TRBD1 as a possible D gene (5 bases). Per the germline V gene, CDR1 is SGHTA and CDR2 is FQGNSA. CDR3 size: 18 residues. DNA for the CDR3: TGCGCCAGCAGCCATGGCGCATCAGGGATCTCTGGGGCCAACGTCCTGACTTTC. Translated, it gives CASSHGASGISGANVLTF.

The V call is TRBV14, the J call TRBJ2-1; D is perhaps TRBD1 (5 bases). The ends were cut back, 0 bases at V and 4 bases at J, with 16 bases in the middle. This CDR3 contains 17 residues. Per the germline V gene, CDR1 is SGHDN and CDR2 is FVKESK. CDR3 in amino acids: CASSQDFGAGVYNEQFF. Written as DNA, the CDR3 is TGTGCCAGCAGCCAAGATTTTGGGGCTGGGGTGTACAATGAGCAGTTCTTC.

The rearrangement uses TRBV7-9 and TRBJ2-4; perhaps TRBD1 as D (6 bases). V was trimmed by 0 bases and J by 4 bases, leaving 7 bases between them. Germline V lookup: CDR1 SEHNR, CDR2 FQNEAQ (reference sequence). CDR3 length equals 14 residues. CDR3 sequence reads: CASSLAGQKNIQYF. Written as DNA, the CDR3 is TGTGCCAGCAGCTTAGCTGGACAGAAAAACATTCAGTACTTC. The full variable domain, completed using reference TRBV7-9 and TRBJ2-4, is DTGVSQNPRHKITKRGQNVTFRCDPISEHNRLYWYRQTLGQGPEFLTYFQNEAQLEKSRLLSDRFSAERPKGSFSTLEIQRTEQGDSAMYLCASSLAGQKNIQYFGAGTRLSVL.

The chain combines TRBV30 with TRBJ2-1; TRBD2 matches at 9 bases. Germline CDR1 reads GTSNPN; CDR2 reads SVGIG (reference sequence). V was pared by 0 bases and J by 8 bases, with 11 bases of the junction left unmatched. The CDR3 length is 16 residues. CDR3 protein: CAWSVPLTSGLHEQFF. DNA of the CDR3: TGTGCCTGGAGTGTACCCCTCACTAGCGGGCTTCATGAGCAGTTCTTC.

The gene calls are TRBV6-6 and TRBJ1-1, with TRBD1 matching over 10 bases. Germline CDR1 MNHNY, CDR2 SVGAGI (reference sequence). The CDR3 is 15 amino acids. V dropped 3 bases and J dropped 6; count of bases not matched to a gene: 7. CDR3 sequence reads: CASSYAGTGDPEAFF. In DNA, the CDR3 is TGTGCCAGCAGTTATGCCGGGACAGGGGACCCTGAAGCTTTCTTT.

The chain's CDR3 is CASSLTGQYEQYF. The CDR3 DNA reads TGTGCCAGTAGCCTGACAGGCCAATACGAGCAGTACTTC. This rearrangement joins TRBV19 to TRBJ2-5; the D gene is possibly TRBD1 (6 bases). The end of the DNA fits TRBJ2-7 better, so the J call may be wrong. This CDR3 comprises 13 residues. The germline V gene encodes CDR1 LNHDA and CDR2 SQIVND (reference sequence).

The chain carries TRBV5-1 and TRBJ1-2; 7 nucleotides agree with TRBD1. J lost 5 bases, V lost 4 bases, and 5 bases had no gene match. CDR1 is SGHRS and CDR2 is YFSETQ in the germline V gene. This CDR3 region has 13 residues. The CDR3 protein is CASSTGQVYGYTF. Here the CDR3 DNA reads TGCGCCAGCAGCACCGGACAGGTATATGGCTACACCTTC.

The V and J genes are TRBV19 and TRBJ1-1; the D gene is possibly TRBD1 (5 bases). V lost 7 bases, J lost 1 base, and 16 bases lay in between. Germline lookup yields CDR1 LNHDA and CDR2 SQIVND (reference sequence). The length of the CDR3 is 15 residues. The CDR3 coding sequence is TGTGCCAGTAACTTTAGGCCCGACAGGAACACTGAAGCTTTCTTT. This encodes CASNFRPDRNTEAFF.

This rearrangement joins TRBV7-8 to TRBJ1-5, with D possibly being TRBD1 (5 bases). The CDR3 runs 15 residues. CDR1 and CDR2 from the germline V gene are SGHVS and FQNEAQ. Trimming stripped 2 bases from V and 2 bases from J, with 10 bases between. In nucleotides, the CDR3 is TGTGCCAGCAGCTTATCAGGGAATCGCAATCAGCCCCAGCATTTT. Protein sequence: CASSLSGNRNQPQHF.

The chain employs TRBV27 and TRBJ2-1, with TRBD2 identical over 14 bases. Germline V gene sequence: CDR1 MNHEY, CDR2 SMNVEV (reference sequence). This CDR3 is 20 amino acids long. The V and J ends lost 7 bases and 3 bases, in that order; junction bases with no gene match: 17. Here the CDR3 reads CASIRKGLAGATPYYNEQFF. The DNA for the CDR3 is TGTGCCAGCATCCGCAAGGGACTAGCGGGAGCGACCCCTTACTACAATGAGCAGTTCTTC.

CDR3 loop: CASSGSGGSYNEQFF. DNA for the CDR3: TGTGCCAGCAGTGGGTCAGGGGGCAGCTACAATGAGCAGTTCTTC. This chain joins TRBV25-1 and TRBJ2-1; TRBD1 matches 8 bases. Trimming at V came to 4 bases and at J to 3 bases, leaving 5 bases not matched to a gene. From germline, CDR1 is MGHDK and CDR2 SYGVNS. This CDR3 contains 15 residues.

The genes are TRBV2 and TRBJ1-4; no reliable D call. The V gene lost 6 bases and the J gene lost 5 bases, with 10 bases spanning the gap. This CDR3 has 13 residues. CDR1 and CDR2 (germline): SNHLY, FYNNEI. CDR3 amino acids: CASRQPGNEKLFF. In DNA form, the CDR3 reads TGTGCCAGCAGACAGCCAGGCAATGAAAAACTGTTTTTT. The variable domain in full, with the rest retrieved from reference TRBV2 and TRBJ1-4, is EPEVTQTPSHQVTQMGQEVILRCVPISNHLYFYWYRQILGQKVEFLVSFYNNEISEKSEIFDDQFSVERPDGSNFTLKIRSTKLEDSAMYFCASRQPGNEKLFFGSGTQLSVL.

This rearrangement joins TRBV11-2 to TRBJ2-1, with D possibly being TRBD2 (5 bases). Germline V lookup: CDR1 SGHAT, CDR2 FQNNGV. The CDR3 loop spans 14 amino acids. The V end was cut by 2 bases, the J end by 10 bases, with 15 bases between. The CDR3 DNA is TGTGCCAGCAGCTTATCCCCCCAGAGGGAGGAGCAGTTCTTC. Amino acids: CASSLSPQREEQFF.

V and J are TRBV10-1 and TRBJ2-1, with TRBD2 identical over 10 bases. V lost 3 bases and J lost 1; bases outside the gene matches: 3. Germline V lookup: CDR1 WNHNN, CDR2 SYGVQD (reference sequence). This CDR3 region has 16 residues. CDR3 sequence (DNA): TGCGCCAGCAGTGAATCTAGCGGGGGTTCCTACAATGAGCAGTTCTTC. Translating gives CASSESSGGSYNEQFF.

The chain uses TRBV5-1 and TRBJ2-4; 7 bases fit TRBD1. J lost 8 bases, V lost 3 bases, and 8 bases had no gene match. The length of the CDR3 is 14 residues. From germline, CDR1 is SGHRS and CDR2 YFSETQ. The CDR3 nucleotides read TGCGCCAGCAGCTCTGACAGGGTGGGGGACATTCAGTACTTC. Its protein product is CASSSDRVGDIQYF.

The J gene is TRBJ1-3, the V gene TRBV10-2, with 11 bases matching TRBD1. The CDR3 runs 16 residues. The J segment lost 1 base and the V segment lost 3 bases, leaving 2 bases of the junction unmatched. CDR1 is WSHSY, CDR2 SAAADI, per germline. CDR3 DNA: TGCGCCAGCAGTGACCGGGACAGGGGGTCTGGAAACACCATATATTTT. It is translated as CASSDRDRGSGNTIYF.

As for this clone: Other DNA sequences in the same sample also yield this CDR3. The chain combines TRBV7-8 with TRBJ1-5, with D unresolved. V was cut by 6 bases and J by 3 bases, with 15 bases left in between. This CDR3 spans 15 amino acids. Per the germline V gene, CDR1 is SGHVS and CDR2 is FQNEAQ. For the CDR3, the DNA is TGTGCCAGCAGTTCCGGACTAGGCCTCAATCAGCCCCAGCATTTT. Translated, it gives CASSSGLGLNQPQHF.

Turning to this clone: Additional DNA sequences in this sample encode the identical CDR3. V and J are TRBV7-9 and TRBJ1-6; D might be TRBD1 (5 bases). V dropped 1 base and J dropped 7 bases, with 14 bases sitting between them. Germline lookup yields CDR1 SEHNR and CDR2 FQNEAQ (reference sequence). The CDR3 extends over 16 amino acids. CDR3 residues: CASSLGSAGFNSPLHF. The DNA for the CDR3 is TGTGCCAGCAGCTTAGGGTCGGCAGGGTTCAATTCACCCCTCCACTTT. Drawing the rest from reference TRBV7-9 and TRBJ1-6, the complete variable domain is DTGVSQNPRHKITKRGQNVTFRCDPISEHNRLYWYRQTLGQGPEFLTYFQNEAQLEKSRLLSDRFSAERPKGSFSTLEIQRTEQGDSAMYLCASSLGSAGFNSPLHFGNGTRLTVT.

The V gene is TRBV6-4, the J gene TRBJ1-2; 7 bases are shared with TRBD1. The CDR3 is 12 residues long. The ends lost 4 bases at V and 11 bases at J; junction bases unmatched: 7. Germline CDR1 MRHNA, CDR2 SNTAGT. The CDR3 region has the DNA TGTGCCAGCAGTGCCGGGACAGCAGGTTACACCTTC. This sequence encodes CASSAGTAGYTF.

V usage is TRBV6-1 and J usage is TRBJ1-2; D is perhaps TRBD1 (6 bases). Trimming pared 7 bases from V and 2 bases from J, leaving 11 bases between. In germline, CDR1 is MNHNS, CDR2 SASEGT. The CDR3 has 13 residues. CDR3: CASKGDGNYGYTF. The CDR3 DNA reads as TGTGCCAGCAAGGGGGACGGCAACTATGGCTACACCTTC.

Remarks on this clone: The sample carries other DNA sequences with the same CDR3. The chain uses TRBV9 and TRBJ2-5; 9 positions match TRBD1. With V trimmed by 1 base and J by 5 bases, 6 bases remained unmatched. Germline V gives CDR1 SGDLS, CDR2 YYNGEE. The CDR3 covers 15 residues. The CDR3 here is CASSVRQGVGETQYF. In DNA form, the CDR3 reads TGTGCCAGCAGCGTACGACAGGGGGTTGGGGAGACCCAGTACTTC.

The chain links TRBV6-1 to TRBJ2-5, with 7 bases that match TRBD2. Germline CDR1 is MNHNS and CDR2 is SASEGT. V lost 1 base and J lost 2; bases outside the gene matches: 7. The CDR3 runs 16 residues. The DNA of the CDR3 is TGTGCCAGCAGTGAAGGGGTGGGGGGGACTCAAGAGACCCAGTACTTC. It yields the protein CASSEGVGGTQETQYF.

This chain joins TRBV7-2 and TRBJ2-7; a possible D gene is TRBD2 (6 bases). The CDR3 is 16 residues long. Trimming shortened V by 5 bases and J by 0 bases, and 17 bases separated the two germline ends. CDR1 SGHTA and CDR2 FQGNSA come from the germline V gene. Here the CDR3 reads CASSAELAVSSYEQYF. The CDR3 DNA reads as TGTGCCAGCAGCGCCGAACTAGCCGTAAGCTCCTACGAGCAGTACTTC.

The chain combines TRBV10-3 with TRBJ2-2; 10 nucleotides align to TRBD2. Germline CDR1 ENHRY, CDR2 SYGVKD. The J segment lost 3 bases and the V segment lost 7 bases, leaving 2 bases of the junction unmatched. This CDR3 is 14 amino acids long. The CDR3 sequence is CAIKREGDTGELFF. For the CDR3, the DNA is TGTGCCATCAAGCGGGAGGGGGACACCGGGGAGCTGTTTTTT.